These 20 T cell receptor beta chains originate from one sample sequenced in a study of vaccination effects on CD4 cells after COVID-19. In the ViraFEST assay, antigen-specific CD4+ clonotypes were identified by expansion after peptide-pool stimulation. Following culture for around 9 days, CD4+ T cells were isolated. Vaccination of participants consisted of two doses of either the BNT162b2 or mRNA-1273 vaccine. Only in-frame clones appear in the TCRdb table, and some are missing; sequencing was by immunoSEQ multiplex PCR. The data hold tens of thousands of clones, with roughly 71% observed a single time. For these receptors, no antigen is known. Material: CD4+ T cells from PBMCs cultured with HCoV-OC43 spike peptides, obtained after COVID-19 vaccination. Subset specified: HCoV-OC43 spike overlapping peptide pool stimulation. These receptor sequences come from a human donor who received a COVID-19 vaccine.

The chain joins TRBV9 to TRBJ2-1; D unclear. V was clipped by 3 bases and J by 6 bases, with 19 bases between them. This CDR3 is built from 16 residues. Germline loops: CDR1 SGDLS, CDR2 YYNGEE. The CDR3 reads CASSALDPMWGNEQFF. The CDR3 DNA is TGTGCCAGCAGCGCGCTGGACCCCATGTGGGGCAATGAGCAGTTCTTC.

The rearrangement links TRBV6-1 to TRBJ2-3, with a weak D call TRBD1 (5 bases). The CDR3 is made up of 16 amino acids. Trimming cost V 0 bases and J 3 bases, with 13 bases left between them. Germline V CDR1 and CDR2: MNHNS, SASEGT. CDR3 coding DNA: TGTGCCAGCAGTGAAGCTCCAGGGAAGGTGACAGATACGCAGTATTTT. It yields the protein CASSEAPGKVTDTQYF.

This clone was seen a single time. The chain recombines TRBV6-5 with TRBJ2-7; TRBD2 matches at 7 bases. Germline-derived CDR1 and CDR2 are MNHEY and SVGAGI. With 6 bases clipped from V and 3 bases from J, the junction kept 5 bases outside the gene matches. The CDR3 extends over 13 amino acids. For the CDR3, the DNA is TGTGCCAGCAGAGTCGGGGGGATCTACGAGCAGTACTTC. The encoded protein is CASRVGGIYEQYF.

The chain links TRBV7-2 to TRBJ2-1, with 8 nucleotides matching TRBD2. The CDR3 sequence is 14 residues long. CDR1 SGHTA and CDR2 FQGNSA come from the germline V gene. The J segment lost 3 bases and the V segment lost 4 bases, leaving 2 bases of the junction unmatched. The CDR3 spells CASSSGGLYNEQFF. The CDR3 bases are TGTGCCAGCAGCTCGGGGGGGCTCTACAATGAGCAGTTCTTC.

The J gene is TRBJ2-3, the V gene TRBV6-1, with TRBD2 identical over 10 bases. CDR3 length: 17 residues. J lost 6 bases, V lost 2 bases, and 11 bases had no gene match. CDR1 MNHNS and CDR2 SASEGT come from the germline V gene. The CDR3 DNA is TGTGCCAGCAGTGAATATAGGCTTAGCGGGAGGTACGATACGCAGTATTTT. This translates into CASSEYRLSGRYDTQYF.

The chain employs TRBV7-9 and TRBJ2-1, with D unclear. The CDR3 length is 12 residues. CDR1 is SEHNR and CDR2 is FQNEAQ in the germline V gene (reference sequence). The V gene lost 1 base and the J gene lost 9 bases, with 7 bases spanning the gap. As DNA, the CDR3 is TGTGCCAGCAGCTTAGAAGGTAGTGAGCAGTTCTTC. Translating it yields CASSLEGSEQFF.

The chain is built from TRBV2 and TRBJ2-7, with 13 bases lining up with TRBD2. After removal of 3 bases from V and 5 bases from J, the junction contained 7 bases not matched to a gene. Germline V gene data show CDR1 as SNHLY and CDR2 as FYNNEI. This CDR3 contains 16 residues. Here the CDR3 DNA reads TGTGCCAGCAGTGAGGGGACTAGCGGGGTACCCCACGAGCAGTACTTC. The encoded protein is CASSEGTSGVPHEQYF. The full variable domain, its missing parts supplied by reference TRBV2 and TRBJ2-7, is EPEVTQTPSHQVTQMGQEVILRCVPISNHLYFYWYRQILGQKVEFLVSFYNNEISEKSEIFDDQFSVERPDGSNFTLKIRSTKLEDSAMYFCASSEGTSGVPHEQYFGPGTRLTVT.

By its share, this clone is medium-sized. The rearrangement uses TRBV18 and TRBJ1-4; D gene uncertain. V was shortened by 2 bases and J by 0 bases, with 7 bases between the two germline ends. Germline-derived CDR1 and CDR2 are KGHSH and LQKENI. The CDR3 sequence is 15 residues long. The CDR3 here is CASSPRRTTNEKLFF. Written as DNA, the CDR3 is TGTGCCAGCTCACCAAGACGGACAACTAATGAAAAACTGTTTTTT. The entire variable domain, with the rest obtained from reference TRBV18 and TRBJ1-4, is as follows: NAGVMQNPRHLVRRRGQEARLRCSPMKGHSHVYWYRQLPEEGLKFMVYLQKENIIDESGMPKERFSAEFPKEGPSILRIQQVVRGDSAAYFCASSPRRTTNEKLFFGSGTQLSVL.

This clone was observed a handful of times. V gene TRBV19 combines with J gene TRBJ1-3, with 7 bases lining up with TRBD1. CDR3 length equals 14 residues. J was trimmed by 4 bases and V by 6 bases; bases with no gene match: 6. Germline V gene data show CDR1 as LNHDA and CDR2 as SQIVND (reference sequence). The CDR3 protein is CASRTGTDGNTIYF. The CDR3 DNA reads as TGTGCCAGTAGGACTGGGACAGACGGAAACACCATATATTTT.

The V gene is TRBV10-3, the J gene TRBJ2-2, with TRBD2 matching over 9 bases. The V and J ends lost 7 bases and 5 bases, in that order; junction bases with no gene match: 17. CDR3 length: 18 amino acids. Germline-derived CDR1 and CDR2 are ENHRY and SYGVKD. As DNA, the CDR3 is TGTGCCATCAAGTCGAGTCTGGCGGGGGGGCAGGTGACCGGGGAGCTGTTTTTT. Protein product: CAIKSSLAGGQVTGELFF.

This rearrangement joins TRBV3-1 (or the pseudogene TRBV3-2) to TRBJ2-2, with TRBD2 matching over 10 bases. Germline CDR1 LGHDT, CDR2 YNNKEL (reference sequence). The ends lost 2 bases at V and 6 bases at J; junction bases unmatched: 0. The CDR3 loop spans 14 amino acids. Here the CDR3 reads CASSQTSGAGELFF. The CDR3 coding sequence is TGTGCCAGCAGCCAAACTAGCGGGGCCGGGGAGCTGTTTTTT.

The genes are TRBV7-2 and TRBJ2-5, with 7 bases lining up with TRBD1. The CDR3 covers 13 residues. Trimming cost V 3 bases and J 4 bases; bases outside gene matches: 2. The V gene's germline CDR1 is SGHTA and CDR2 FQGNSA. CDR3 protein: CASSFPGGETQYF. DNA for the CDR3: TGTGCCAGCAGCTTCCCAGGGGGAGAGACCCAGTACTTC.

V usage is TRBV7-9 and J usage is TRBJ1-4, with D unclear. Germline V gene data show CDR1 as SEHNR and CDR2 as FQNEAQ (reference sequence). V shed 4 bases and J shed 5 bases, with 14 bases lying between them. The CDR3 totals 15 residues. In DNA form, the CDR3 reads TGTGCCAGCAGCTCGAGTTGGAGGGCGAATGAAAAACTGTTTTTT. Its translation: CASSSSWRANEKLFF.

This sequence joins TRBV6-5 and TRBJ1-1; D might be TRBD1 (6 bases). The CDR3 loop spans 15 amino acids. Germline CDR1 is MNHEY and CDR2 is SVGAGI. V dropped 5 bases and J dropped 0 bases, with 13 bases sitting between them. The CDR3 protein is CASSPQGQLNTEAFF. CDR3 in DNA: TGTGCCAGCAGTCCTCAGGGGCAATTGAACACTGAAGCTTTCTTT.

This sequence joins TRBV3-1 (or the pseudogene TRBV3-2) and TRBJ2-7; TRBD1 might be the D (5 bases). From germline, CDR1 is LGHDT and CDR2 YNNKEL (reference sequence). V was pared by 0 bases and J by 12 bases, with 12 bases between. The CDR3 sequence is 12 residues long. The DNA for the CDR3 is TGTGCCAGCAGCCAAGAAGCAGGGTACCGGTACTTC. This encodes CASSQEAGYRYF.

This chain links TRBV2 with TRBJ1-4; tentatively, D is TRBD1 (5 bases). CDR1 and CDR2 (germline): SNHLY, FYNNEI. This CDR3 is built from 13 residues. With 7 bases removed from V and 8 bases from J, the gap between germline ends came to 14 bases. This CDR3 is CASTGGNGEKLFF. CDR3 bases: TGTGCCAGCACGGGGGGAAACGGGGAAAAACTGTTTTTT.

The genes are TRBV15 and TRBJ1-1; D is unclear. In germline, CDR1 is LNHNV, CDR2 YYDKDF (reference sequence). With 8 bases removed from V and 3 bases from J, the gap between germline ends came to 7 bases. The CDR3 has 11 residues. The CDR3 is CATQRDTEAFF. CDR3 sequence (DNA): TGTGCCACCCAAAGGGACACTGAAGCTTTCTTT.

This clone was counted once. This chain joins TRBV18 and TRBJ2-3; 9 bases fit TRBD2. The V segment lost 2 bases and the J segment 2 bases; nucleotides outside the gene matches: 5. Germline V CDR1 and CDR2: KGHSH, LQKENI. This CDR3 has 16 residues. For the CDR3, the DNA is TGTGCCAGCTCACCAAGGGCTAGCGGGGTCACAGATACGCAGTATTTT. Protein sequence: CASSPRASGVTDTQYF. The full variable domain, completed using reference TRBV18 and TRBJ2-3, is NAGVMQNPRHLVRRRGQEARLRCSPMKGHSHVYWYRQLPEEGLKFMVYLQKENIIDESGMPKERFSAEFPKEGPSILRIQQVVRGDSAAYFCASSPRASGVTDTQYFGPGTRLTVL.

This sequence joins TRBV19 and TRBJ2-6; D possibly corresponds to TRBD1 (6 bases). The CDR3 contains 16 residues. Trimming cost V 8 bases and J 0 bases, with 14 bases left between them. The V gene's germline CDR1 is LNHDA and CDR2 SQIVND (reference sequence). The CDR3 is CASRSGANSGANVLTF. As DNA, the CDR3 is TGTGCCAGTCGGTCAGGGGCCAACTCTGGGGCCAACGTCCTGACTTTC.

The rearrangement joins TRBV19 to TRBJ1-1; 7 bases fit TRBD1. CDR3 length: 15 amino acids. Trimming removed 10 bases from V and 5 bases from J; junction bases left unmatched: 16. Germline V gives CDR1 LNHDA, CDR2 SQIVND (reference sequence). The CDR3 coding sequence is TGTGCCACTTCCCAGGCCGGGTCCAGGGGGACTGAAGCTTTCTTT. Its translation: CATSQAGSRGTEAFF.